In its sample, the clone carrying this T cell receptor (beta chain) was seen a few times. No antigen is known for it. The data are from a study of T-cell reconstitution after alpha-beta-depleted transplantation in children. Unique molecular identifiers featured in how the TCRbeta library was prepared. Each CDR3 protein is one row after TCRdb ran MiXCR on the PCR reads. The sample lists approximately 500,000 distinct CDR3 sequences, roughly a tenth seen once, with around 2% in the top ten. Study-level points and caveats: Once a year had passed after transplant, T-cell counts and diversity came mostly from newly produced T cells.

The sequence was collected from a child under 10 years old with inherited bone marrow failure, due to receive a stem cell transplant. The starting material was PBMCs, obtained before TCRalphabeta/CD19-depleted stem cell transplant.

The DNA of the CDR3 is TGTGCCAGCTCACCAAGGGCTGTCCCCGGTGTTGAGCAGTACTTC. Translated: CASSPRAVPGVEQYF. This chain joins TRBV18 and TRBJ2-7, with D unresolved. V was shortened by 2 bases and J by 7 bases, with 18 bases between the two germline ends. CDR1 is KGHSH and CDR2 is LQKENI in the germline V gene. The CDR3 consists of 15 residues.